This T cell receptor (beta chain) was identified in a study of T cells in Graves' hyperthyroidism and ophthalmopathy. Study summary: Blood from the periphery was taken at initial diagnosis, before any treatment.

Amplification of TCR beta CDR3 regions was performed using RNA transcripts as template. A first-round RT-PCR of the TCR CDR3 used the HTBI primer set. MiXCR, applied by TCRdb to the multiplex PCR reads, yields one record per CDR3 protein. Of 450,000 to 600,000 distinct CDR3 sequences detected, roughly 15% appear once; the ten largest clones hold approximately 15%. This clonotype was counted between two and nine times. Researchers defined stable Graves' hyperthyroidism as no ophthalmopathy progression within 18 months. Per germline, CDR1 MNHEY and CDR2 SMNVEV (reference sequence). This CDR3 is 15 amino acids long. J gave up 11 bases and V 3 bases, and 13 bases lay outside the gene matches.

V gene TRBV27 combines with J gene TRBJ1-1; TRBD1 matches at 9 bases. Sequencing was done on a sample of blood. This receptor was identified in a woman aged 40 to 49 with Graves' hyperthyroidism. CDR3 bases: TGTGCCAGCAGTTTCGGAACAGGGGGCGGAGGTGGGGCTTTCTTT. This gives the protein CASSFGTGGGGGAFF.